This TCR beta chain was recovered during a study of T cell responses to AZD1222 COVID-19 vaccine. Study-wide background: Researchers grouped second doses given at about 4 or about 12 weeks into one pool.

Trimming shortened V by 5 bases and J by 2 bases, and 11 bases separated the two germline ends. The CDR3 is 14 residues long. Looked up from germline, CDR1 is SGHDT and CDR2 is YYEEEE. Profiling relied on immunoSEQ multiplex PCR, and the TCRdb table lists in-frame clones only, not all of them. The table lists approximately 90,000 clones, over 85% of them singletons. As concerns this clone: Its antigen is currently unknown.

Findings of the study overall: Spike-specific TCR breadth and depth were elevated following two AZD1222 doses. It should be noted that donors were predominantly white British and more often female, and clonal diversity was possibly underestimated. No repertoire was sampled before or during the peak T cell response, only after it.

This sequence joins TRBV5-6 and TRBJ1-5; D remains unclear. This sample comprised peripheral blood, obtained on day 0 of AZD1222 vaccination. This receptor was taken from an adult in good health. The CDR3: CASSRRSGNQPQHF. Here the CDR3 DNA reads TGTGCCAGCAGTAGGCGTTCGGGCAATCAGCCCCAGCATTTT.